A single T cell receptor (beta chain) is shown here with its context. V shed 8 bases, J shed 4 bases, and the junction held 4 bases outside the gene matches. The V gene's germline CDR1 is SGHAT and CDR2 FQNNGV. The CDR3 is made up of 14 amino acids. Unsorted bulk tissue (roughly 17-32 mg) underwent RNA and DNA co-extraction. The data are from a study of tumor-infiltrating lymphocytes in primary liver carcinoma. Starting from 500 ng of total RNA, TCR beta cDNA was produced with a primer in the constant region. What produced the TCR beta libraries was three nested multiplex PCR rounds using slightly modified ARM-PCR. TRBV1-TRBV30 forward primers paired with a C-beta reverse primer drove the first two PCR rounds, 10 cycles each. Each CDR3 protein gets one entry after TCRdb re-called the multiplex PCR reads with MiXCR. The top ten hold roughly 10% of the sample, which has 100,000 or so distinct CDR3 sequences, around 63% seen once.

Source material: liver tumor tissue from sampling region 5. Subset of the sample: tumor region T5, tumor centre. This TCR was sampled from a woman between 55 and 75 years old with primary liver carcinoma and hepatitis B virus infection. The chain is built from TRBV11-2 and TRBJ2-3; TRBD1 agrees at 12 bases. CDR3 sequence (DNA): TGTGCCAGCGGTCGGGACAGGGGGCCAGATACGCAGTATTTT. It encodes CASGRDRGPDTQYF. The full variable domain, with the rest looked up from reference TRBV11-2 and TRBJ2-3, is EAGVAQSPRYKIIEKRQSVAFWCNPISGHATLYWYQQILGQGPKLLIQFQNNGVVDDSQLPKDRFSAERLKGVDSTLKIQPAKLEDSAVYLCASGRDRGPDTQYFGPGTRLTVL.